Below, 27 T cell receptor beta chains from the same sample are listed, as sequenced in a study of T cells in localized non-small cell lung cancer. TCRdb's table, derived via immunoSEQ multiplex PCR, lists solely in-frame clones and lacks some. The sample lists tens of thousands of clones, 65% to 90% occurring once. The specimen was PBMCs, collected before any cancer treatment. Receptor source: a man aged 40 to 70 with stage II lung adenocarcinoma.

This chain uses TRBV7-6 with TRBJ2-2; D remains ambiguous. V was cut by 5 bases and J by 7 bases, with 11 bases left in between. The CDR3 length is 13 residues. Germline CDR1 reads SGHVS; CDR2 reads FNYEAQ. The DNA of the CDR3 is TGTGCCAGCAGCCCTGATTACAACGGGGAGCTGTTTTTT. This codes for CASSPDYNGELFF.

This chain connects TRBV7-2 to TRBJ1-3; TRBD1 matches at 10 bases. The CDR3 sequence is 14 residues long. From germline, CDR1 is SGHTA and CDR2 FQGNSA. V gave up 6 bases and J gave up 7 bases; unmatched junction bases: 6. This chain's CDR3 is CASRRDRGGNTIYF. CDR3 in DNA: TGTGCCAGCAGGCGGGACAGGGGTGGGAACACCATATATTTT.

The rearrangement links TRBV7-2 to TRBJ1-2, with 10 bases aligning to TRBD1. CDR3 length: 14 amino acids. Germline V gene lookup returns CDR1 SGHTA and CDR2 FQGNSA. With 5 bases clipped from V and 7 bases from J, the junction kept 7 bases outside the gene matches. The CDR3 DNA sequence: TGTGCCAGCAGCCTCGGACAGGGGGAAGTTGGCTACACCTTC. Protein: CASSLGQGEVGYTF.

The gene calls are TRBV4-3 and TRBJ1-3; 7 nucleotides align to TRBD1. V lost 3 bases, J lost 4 bases, and 6 bases stayed unmatched. The CDR3 loop spans 15 amino acids. Per the germline V gene, CDR1 is LGHNA and CDR2 is YSLEER. CDR3 sequence: CASSQSGQPGNTIYF. The DNA for the CDR3 is TGCGCCAGCAGCCAGTCGGGACAGCCGGGAAACACCATATATTTT.

J is TRBJ2-1 and V is TRBV4-3, with TRBD2 matching over 11 bases. The CDR3 consists of 14 residues. V shed 4 bases, J shed 6 bases, and the junction held 2 bases outside the gene matches. Per germline, CDR1 LGHNA and CDR2 YSLEER. The CDR3, as DNA: TGCGCCAGCAGCCGGGGACTAGCGGTCAATGAGCAGTTCTTC. This gives the protein CASSRGLAVNEQFF.

The V and J genes are TRBV25-1 and TRBJ1-2, with 10 bases lining up with TRBD1. After removal of 7 bases from V and 7 bases from J, the junction contained 6 bases not matched to a gene. The CDR3 length is 13 residues. The V gene's germline CDR1 is MGHDK and CDR2 SYGVNS. CDR3 bases: TGTGCCAGCAAGGTCGGGACAGGGGTTGGCTACACCTTC. Encoded protein: CASKVGTGVGYTF.

The chain is built from TRBV28 and TRBJ1-5; tentative D call: TRBD1 (5 bases). CDR1 and CDR2 from the germline V gene are MDHEN and SYDVKM. The CDR3 runs to 15 residues. V was shortened by 4 bases and J by 1 base, with 11 bases between the two germline ends. CDR3 residues: CASSSPGSSNQPQHF. The CDR3 nucleotides read TGTGCCAGCAGTTCTCCAGGGTCGAGCAATCAGCCCCAGCATTTT. Full variable domain (rest looked up from reference TRBV28 and TRBJ1-5): DVKVTQSSRYLVKRTGEKVFLECVQDMDHENMFWYRQDPGLGLRLIYFSYDVKMKEKGDIPEGYSVSREKKERFSLILESASTNQTSMYLCASSSPGSSNQPQHFGDGTRLSIL.

The chain combines TRBV19 with TRBJ1-5; D call uncertain. V was pared by 6 bases and J by 2 bases, with 29 bases between. The germline V gene encodes CDR1 LNHDA and CDR2 SQIVND (reference sequence). This CDR3 has 20 amino acids. The CDR3 loop reads CASSRARGGNMPSRNQPQHF. Here the CDR3 DNA reads TGTGCCAGTAGCCGCGCCCGGGGAGGGAACATGCCTTCGCGCAATCAGCCCCAGCATTTT. Looking up the rest from reference TRBV19 and TRBJ1-5 gives the full variable domain: DGGITQSPKYLFRKEGQNVTLSCEQNLNHDAMYWYRQDPGQGLRLIYYSQIVNDFQKGDIAEGYSVSREKKESFPLTVTSAQKNPTAFYLCASSRARGGNMPSRNQPQHFGDGTRLSIL.

V gene TRBV19 combines with J gene TRBJ1-1; a weak D match, TRBD1 (5 bases). Trimming removed 7 bases at V and 5 bases at J, with 17 bases between. Germline V gene sequence: CDR1 LNHDA, CDR2 SQIVND (reference sequence). The CDR3 runs to 14 residues. The CDR3 reads CASTLGPGGTEAFF. In nucleotides, the CDR3 is TGTGCCAGTACCCTCGGACCGGGGGGGACTGAAGCTTTCTTT.

The chain has TRBV14 and TRBJ2-5; 7 nucleotides match TRBD1. The V segment lost 4 bases and the J segment 1 base; nucleotides outside the gene matches: 12. CDR3 length equals 17 residues. The germline V gene encodes CDR1 SGHDN and CDR2 FVKESK. The CDR3 is CASSPRRSSGGQETQYF. The CDR3 DNA sequence: TGTGCCAGCAGCCCGCGTCGATCCTCAGGGGGCCAAGAGACCCAGTACTTC.

The J gene is TRBJ1-2, the V gene TRBV5-4; D uncertain. The germline CDR1 and CDR2 sequences are SGHNT and YYREEE (reference sequence). Between the trimmed V and J ends, which lost 1 base and 6 bases, there was a span of 10 bases. The CDR3 length is 13 residues. The DNA of the CDR3 is TGTGCCAGCAGCTTGATCGTCGGACATGGCTACACCTTC. This translates into CASSLIVGHGYTF.

This clone was seen once. The chain is built from TRBV29-1 and TRBJ2-1; 9 nucleotides line up with TRBD1. The germline CDR1 and CDR2 sequences are SQVTM and ANQGSEA. The CDR3 consists of 13 residues. V lost 5 bases to trimming and J lost 4 bases; unmatched junction nucleotides: 3. CDR3 region: CSVRQGGYNEQFF. The CDR3, as DNA: TGCAGCGTTCGACAGGGGGGGTACAATGAGCAGTTCTTC.

The V and J genes are TRBV5-5 and TRBJ1-3; 7 bases match TRBD1. This CDR3 is built from 16 residues. Unmatched junction bases numbered 8, after V lost 5 bases and J lost 0 bases. Germline CDR1 reads SGHKS; CDR2 reads YYEKEE (reference sequence). DNA for the CDR3: TGTGCCAGCAGTTTCGGGACAGCAAGCTCTGGAAACACCATATATTTT. Amino acid sequence: CASSFGTASSGNTIYF.

The rearrangement links TRBV10-3 to TRBJ2-6; D not certain. CDR3 length equals 13 residues. Trimming took off 7 bases at V and 4 bases at J, with 8 bases between the two ends. Germline assignment: CDR1 ENHRY and CDR2 SYGVKD. CDR3 DNA: TGTGCCATCATGCCCCCGGGGGCCAACGTCCTGACTTTC. This codes for CAIMPPGANVLTF.

This rearrangement joins TRBV7-9 to TRBJ1-5, with a tentative D call TRBD1 (6 bases). The CDR3 has 16 amino acids. V was cut by 2 bases and J by 8 bases, with 19 bases left in between. Germline lookup yields CDR1 SEHNR and CDR2 FQNEAQ (reference sequence). The DNA for the CDR3 is TGTGCCAGCAGCTTAATTCGTCGGGGGGCGGAGGAGCCCCAGCATTTT. Its protein is CASSLIRRGAEEPQHF.

CDR3 sequence reads: CASSHPRQGTNNEQFF. The CDR3 DNA reads as TGTGCCAGCAGCCACCCACGACAGGGGACAAACAATGAGCAGTTCTTC. The genes are TRBV7-1 and TRBJ2-1; 8 bases align to TRBD1. TRBV7-1 is an ORF; its function is uncertain. Losses at the gene ends were 5 bases for V and 5 bases for J; bases not matched to a gene: 11. The CDR3 has 16 amino acids.

The chain employs TRBV5-1 and TRBJ1-1; 7 positions agree with TRBD1. CDR3 length: 14 amino acids. Germline trimming cut 7 bases from V and 2 bases from J; bases unmatched to any gene: 8. The V gene's germline CDR1 is SGHRS and CDR2 YFSETQ. The CDR3 here is CASSLTGTNTEAFF. CDR3 nucleotide sequence: TGCGCCAGCTCTCTGACAGGGACTAACACTGAAGCTTTCTTT.

V gene TRBV18 combines with J gene TRBJ2-1; 12 bases fit TRBD2. After removal of 1 base from V and 4 bases from J, the junction contained 5 bases not matched to a gene. The CDR3 loop spans 17 amino acids. Germline lookup yields CDR1 KGHSH and CDR2 LQKENI. Here the CDR3 reads CASSPRTSGGPYNEQFF. DNA of the CDR3: TGTGCCAGCTCACCACGCACTAGCGGGGGGCCTTACAATGAGCAGTTCTTC. Together with reference TRBV18 and TRBJ2-1, the CDR3 gives the full variable domain: NAGVMQNPRHLVRRRGQEARLRCSPMKGHSHVYWYRQLPEEGLKFMVYLQKENIIDESGMPKERFSAEFPKEGPSILRIQQVVRGDSAAYFCASSPRTSGGPYNEQFFGPGTRLTVL.

The chain uses TRBV10-3 and TRBJ2-3, with D maybe TRBD2 (6 bases). This CDR3 contains 14 residues. Germline CDR1 is ENHRY and CDR2 is SYGVKD. The ends were cut back, 7 bases at V and 5 bases at J, with 16 bases in the middle. The CDR3 protein is CAITSTGVLDTQYF. The CDR3 coding sequence is TGTGCCATCACGAGCACGGGAGTGTTAGATACGCAGTATTTT.

This clone was observed a handful of times. This chain joins TRBV4-1 and TRBJ2-1; D might be TRBD2 (5 bases). Germline values: CDR1 MGHRA, CDR2 YSYEKL. The CDR3 is 13 amino acids. The V end was cut by 4 bases, the J end by 2 bases, with 6 bases between. In DNA, the CDR3 is TGCGCCAGCAGCCCCGGGACCTACAATGAGCAGTTCTTC. Its translation is CASSPGTYNEQFF.

The chain is built from TRBV7-8 and TRBJ2-5, with D possibly TRBD2 on 5 matching bases. Looked up from germline, CDR1 is SGHVS and CDR2 is FQNEAQ. This CDR3 has 14 amino acids. Trimming removed 5 bases from V and 2 bases from J, with 12 bases in between. This chain's CDR3 is CASSPGEGQETQYF. For the CDR3, the DNA is TGTGCCAGCAGCCCCGGAGAGGGTCAAGAGACCCAGTACTTC.

The chain carries TRBV18 and TRBJ1-4; no clear D gene. Germline loops: CDR1 KGHSH, CDR2 LQKENI. The ends were cut back, 6 bases at V and 4 bases at J, with 15 bases in the middle. The length of the CDR3 is 15 residues. The CDR3 sequence is CASSPNSGSNEKLFF. CDR3 coding DNA: TGTGCCAGCTCCCCCAACTCGGGGAGTAATGAAAAACTGTTTTTT.

The chain links TRBV5-6 to TRBJ1-2; possible D gene TRBD1, 6 bases. The V gene lost 1 base and the J gene lost 5 bases, with 12 bases spanning the gap. The V gene's germline CDR1 is SGHDT and CDR2 YYEEEE. The CDR3 runs to 14 residues. CDR3 loop: CASSLSYREYGYTF. CDR3 coding DNA: TGTGCCAGCAGCTTGTCCTACAGGGAATATGGCTACACCTTC.

The CDR3 DNA follows: TGTGCCAGCAGCTTGGCAGTCACAGGGGGCAATCAGCCCCAGCATTTT. Translated: CASSLAVTGGNQPQHF. The rearrangement uses TRBV5-6 and TRBJ1-5, with 7 bases aligning to TRBD1. The CDR3 is made up of 16 amino acids. Germline assignment: CDR1 SGHDT and CDR2 YYEEEE. The junction had 5 bases not matched to a gene; V was cut back by 0 bases and J by 2 bases.

This clone was seen only once. The chain uses TRBV5-1 and TRBJ2-3; 10 positions match TRBD2. V trimming: 2 bases; J trimming: 8 bases; junction bases outside the gene matches: 11. The CDR3 loop spans 16 amino acids. CDR1 and CDR2 (germline): SGHRS, YFSETQ. The CDR3 sequence: CASSFTLAGAGSTQYF. The CDR3 DNA reads TGCGCCAGCAGCTTCACGCTAGCGGGGGCTGGGTCTACGCAGTATTTT. The whole variable domain, remainder taken from reference TRBV5-1 and TRBJ2-3, is KAGVTQTPRYLIKTRGQQVTLSCSPISGHRSVSWYQQTPGQGLQFLFEYFSETQRNKGNFPGRFSGRQFSNSRSEMNVSTLELGDSALYLCASSFTLAGAGSTQYFGPGTRLTVL.

This rearrangement joins TRBV6-5 to TRBJ2-7; 10 positions agree with TRBD1. Germline loops: CDR1 MNHEY, CDR2 SVGAGI. The V segment lost 5 bases and the J segment 2 bases; nucleotides outside the gene matches: 6. This CDR3 has 15 residues. In nucleotides, the CDR3 is TGTGCCAGCAGTAAAACCGGGACAGGGGCCTACGAGCAGTACTTC. It translates to CASSKTGTGAYEQYF.

This clone has a handful of counts. This rearrangement joins TRBV7-9 to TRBJ2-7, with 7 bases aligning to TRBD1. The CDR3 runs to 17 residues. CDR1 is SEHNR, CDR2 FQNEAQ, per germline (reference sequence). Trimming at V came to 2 bases and at J to 5 bases, leaving 15 bases not matched to a gene. CDR3 coding DNA: TGTGCCAGCAGCTTAACTACCTTGGACAGGCCTGTCCACGAGCAGTACTTC. Translating gives CASSLTTLDRPVHEQYF.